The 28 T cell receptor beta chains reported below all come from one sample, sequenced in a study of human T cells and chemical hapten exposure. TCRdb called the RACE reads again in MiXCR, with one record for every CDR3 protein. The sample shows under 450,000 distinct CDR3 sequences, 4.8% of them seen only once. This sample's time point: patch test 1, 2 weeks after DPC sensitization. Treatment: therapeutic diphenylcyclopropenone sensitization with weekly scalp DPC. The sequencing used whole blood, collected in connection with sensitization to the hapten diphenylcyclopropenone (DPC). Every receptor here comes from a woman in her forties or fifties with alopecia areata. Some clones in this sample may be carry-over from other donors' samples.

The gene calls are TRBV19 and TRBJ2-7; TRBD1 aligns across 10 bases. Looked up from germline, CDR1 is LNHDA and CDR2 is SQIVND (reference sequence). Unmatched junction bases numbered 11, after V lost 6 bases and J lost 3 bases. This CDR3 is built from 16 residues. The CDR3 protein is CASSRDRGGGFYEQYF. CDR3 DNA sequence: TGTGCCAGTAGCCGGGACAGGGGTGGGGGATTCTACGAGCAGTACTTC. Using reference TRBV19 and TRBJ2-7 for the parts outside the CDR3, the full variable domain is DGGITQSPKYLFRKEGQNVTLSCEQNLNHDAMYWYRQDPGQGLRLIYYSQIVNDFQKGDIAEGYSVSREKKESFPLTVTSAQKNPTAFYLCASSRDRGGGFYEQYFGPGTRLTVT.

This clonotype was found many times. This rearrangement joins TRBV28 to TRBJ1-6; no clear D gene. This CDR3 has 14 residues. V was trimmed by 3 bases and J by 10 bases, leaving 13 bases between them. Germline V gives CDR1 MDHEN, CDR2 SYDVKM. CDR3 in amino acids: CASSFRGLRSPLHF. CDR3 nucleotides: TGTGCCAGCAGTTTTCGTGGGCTTCGGTCACCCCTCCACTTT. The full variable domain, completed using reference TRBV28 and TRBJ1-6, is DVKVTQSSRYLVKRTGEKVFLECVQDMDHENMFWYRQDPGLGLRLIYFSYDVKMKEKGDIPEGYSVSREKKERFSLILESASTNQTSMYLCASSFRGLRSPLHFGNGTRLTVT.

Ten or more counts support this clonotype. The chain joins TRBV3-1 to TRBJ1-5; 7 bases are shared with TRBD1. CDR3 length: 14 residues. With V trimmed by 5 bases and J by 4 bases, 5 bases remained unmatched. Germline CDR1 is LGHDT and CDR2 is YNNKEL (reference sequence). The CDR3 here is CASSSLDRNQPQHF. The CDR3 DNA reads TGTGCCAGCAGCTCCTTGGACAGGAATCAGCCCCAGCATTTT.

The sample holds many counts of this clonotype. The chain joins TRBV28 to TRBJ2-7; 7 nucleotides align to TRBD1. CDR1 is MDHEN, CDR2 SYDVKM, per germline. Trimming took 7 bases from V and 2 from J; bases not matched to a gene: 5. CDR3 length: 13 amino acids. The CDR3 here is CASNMDRTYEQYF. The DNA for the CDR3 is TGTGCCAGCAACATGGACAGGACCTACGAGCAGTACTTC.

There are many counts of this clonotype. V is TRBV5-1 and J is TRBJ2-3, with 12 bases that match TRBD1. The CDR3 covers 15 residues. Trimming took 4 bases from V and 4 from J; bases not matched to a gene: 4. The germline gives CDR1 SGHRS, CDR2 YFSETQ. The CDR3 here is CASSPGQGAADTQYF. CDR3 bases: TGCGCCAGCAGCCCGGGACAGGGGGCGGCAGATACGCAGTATTTT.

This clonotype was counted many times. The J gene is TRBJ1-2, the V gene TRBV20-1; no firm D call. CDR1 is DFQATT and CDR2 is SNEGSKA in the germline V gene (reference sequence). CDR3 size: 12 residues. V dropped 5 bases and J dropped 4 bases, with 11 bases sitting between them. CDR3 sequence reads: CSASRTPYGYTF. CDR3 sequence (DNA): TGCAGTGCTTCGCGCACCCCCTATGGCTACACCTTC.

There are a few counts of this clonotype. The genes are TRBV4-1 and TRBJ1-1; D may be TRBD1 (5 bases). This CDR3 region has 15 residues. V gave up 0 bases and J gave up 8 bases, with 16 bases separating them. Germline V gene sequence: CDR1 MGHRA, CDR2 YSYEKL. The CDR3 loop reads CASSQDSTGAQEAFF. Written as DNA, the CDR3 is TGCGCCAGCAGCCAAGATAGCACCGGGGCTCAAGAAGCTTTCTTT.

There are a few counts of this clonotype. CDR3 in amino acids: CSARDRGVTYEQYF. CDR3 sequence (DNA): TGCAGTGCTAGAGACAGGGGTGTCACCTACGAGCAGTACTTC. This chain links TRBV20-1 with TRBJ2-7; possibly TRBD1 for D (6 bases). V dropped 0 bases and J dropped 2 bases, with 11 bases sitting between them. This CDR3 has 14 residues. Germline V CDR1 and CDR2: DFQATT, SNEGSKA (reference sequence).

This clonotype was seen ten or more times. The chain links TRBV4-1 to TRBJ1-4, with D unresolved. Germline-derived CDR1 and CDR2 are MGHRA and YSYEKL. Trimming took 1 base from V and 6 from J, leaving 6 bases between them. The CDR3 totals 13 residues. This CDR3 is CASSQAVDEKLFF. The DNA of the CDR3 is TGCGCCAGCAGCCAAGCGGTAGATGAAAAACTGTTTTTT.

This clonotype has ten or more counts. The chain uses TRBV20-1 and TRBJ2-1, with TRBD2 identical over 7 bases. CDR1 and CDR2 from the germline V gene are DFQATT and SNEGSKA (reference sequence). V lost 0 bases and J lost 6; bases outside the gene matches: 8. This CDR3 is 15 amino acids long. The CDR3 reads CSARDEGLSTNEQFF. CDR3 sequence (DNA): TGCAGTGCTAGAGATGAGGGACTAAGCACCAATGAGCAGTTCTTC.

This clonotype was recorded many times. This chain uses TRBV29-1 with TRBJ1-2; D call uncertain. V dropped 4 bases and J dropped 8 bases, with 14 bases sitting between them. CDR3 length: 12 amino acids. Germline CDR1 and CDR2: SQVTM and ANQGSEA. The CDR3 region is CSVVSLREGYTF. CDR3 DNA: TGCAGCGTTGTGAGCCTCCGGGAAGGCTACACCTTC.

This clonotype was recorded many times. The chain recombines TRBV10-2 with TRBJ1-4; D unclear. The CDR3 loop spans 13 amino acids. Between the trimmed V and J ends, which lost 2 bases and 6 bases, there was a span of 7 bases. Germline V gene lookup returns CDR1 WSHSY and CDR2 SAAADI. The CDR3 nucleotides are TGCGCCAGCAGTGAGCCCGGGTATGAAAAACTGTTTTTT. Residues: CASSEPGYEKLFF.

V and J are TRBV24-1 and TRBJ2-3, with D hard to call. Germline V lookup: CDR1 KGHDR, CDR2 SFDVKD. Trimming removed 5 bases at V and 4 bases at J, with 6 bases between. The CDR3 covers 12 residues. DNA of the CDR3: TGTGCCACCAGTGGCCCCTCAGATACGCAGTATTTT. Amino acid sequence: CATSGPSDTQYF.

This rearrangement joins TRBV4-2 to TRBJ2-1; D is undetermined. There are 13 residues in the CDR3. V was trimmed by 1 base and J by 10 bases, leaving 11 bases between them. Per the germline V gene, CDR1 is LGHNA and CDR2 is YNFKEQ. CDR3 protein: CASSQGMGSEQFF. The CDR3 region has the DNA TGTGCCAGCAGCCAAGGAATGGGCAGCGAGCAGTTCTTC.

This clonotype was seen ten or more times. This chain links TRBV6-5 with TRBJ2-3; D not resolved. The CDR3 covers 14 residues. V shed 0 bases and J shed 4 bases, with 8 bases lying between them. Germline CDR1 reads MNHEY; CDR2 reads SVGAGI. This CDR3 is CASSYSGRPDTQYF. In DNA form, the CDR3 reads TGTGCCAGCAGTTACTCCGGCAGGCCAGATACGCAGTATTTT.

CDR3: CARSRSDRGGYQPQHF. The CDR3, as DNA: TGTGCCAGAAGCCGGAGCGACAGGGGAGGTTATCAGCCCCAGCATTTT. The chain joins TRBV5-3 to TRBJ1-5, with TRBD1 matching 8 bases. TRBV5-3 is reported as an ORF; its role is uncertain. Germline trimming cut 4 bases from V and 5 bases from J; bases unmatched to any gene: 11. The CDR3 contains 16 residues.

V and J are TRBV7-2 and TRBJ2-3; D is uncertain. Germline loops: CDR1 SGHTA, CDR2 FQGNSA. The CDR3 sequence is 18 residues long. The V end lost 2 bases, the J end lost 1 base, and 19 bases lay between the germline ends. CDR3 bases: TGTGCCAGCAGCTTAAAGTTTCGGTGGGCCCGGCGCACAGATACGCAGTATTTT. Residues: CASSLKFRWARRTDTQYF. Variable domain in full (rest from reference TRBV7-2 and TRBJ2-3): GAGVSQSPSNKVTEKGKDVELRCDPISGHTALYWYRQSLGQGLEFLIYFQGNSAPDKSGLPSDRFSAERTGGSVSTLTIQRTQQEDSAVYLCASSLKFRWARRTDTQYFGPGTRLTVL.

This clonotype was detected only a few times. The chain has TRBV4-3 and TRBJ1-1; a weak D match, TRBD1 (6 bases). The CDR3 is made up of 14 amino acids. Germline V gene sequence: CDR1 LGHNA, CDR2 YSLEER. Trimming stripped 4 bases from V and 4 bases from J, with 13 bases between. DNA of the CDR3: TGCGCCAGCAGCCCGGTACAGGGCCCCACTGAAGCTTTCTTT. This encodes CASSPVQGPTEAFF.

Many counts were recorded for this clonotype. The V and J genes are TRBV2 and TRBJ2-1, with TRBD2 matching 7 bases. The V segment lost 7 bases and the J segment 4 bases; nucleotides outside the gene matches: 10. This CDR3 has 15 residues. The germline gives CDR1 SNHLY, CDR2 FYNNEI. This CDR3 is CASKRTLAEYNEQFF. CDR3 DNA: TGTGCCAGCAAACGGACGCTAGCGGAATACAATGAGCAGTTCTTC.

The V call is TRBV2, the J call TRBJ1-5, with 10 positions matching TRBD1. The trim removed 6 bases at V and 3 bases at J, leaving 5 bases unmatched. Germline values: CDR1 SNHLY, CDR2 FYNNEI. The CDR3 is 15 residues long. The CDR3 DNA reads as TGTGCCAGCAGCGGGGACAGGGGAGACAATCAGCCCCAGCATTTT. It translates to CASSGDRGDNQPQHF.

In this sample, this clonotype turned up a few times. This sequence joins TRBV30 and TRBJ2-7; TRBD2 matches 7 bases. This CDR3 region has 12 residues. Germline V gene sequence: CDR1 GTSNPN, CDR2 SVGIG (reference sequence). J gave up 9 bases and V 3 bases, and 8 bases lay outside the gene matches. This CDR3 reads CAWSPSGLGQYF. CDR3 nucleotides: TGTGCCTGGAGCCCTAGCGGACTCGGGCAGTACTTC.

This clonotype showed up just a few times. V is TRBV12-3 or TRBV12-4 and J is TRBJ1-1; perhaps TRBD1 as D (5 bases). With 4 bases removed from V and 2 bases from J, the gap between germline ends came to 14 bases. The CDR3 runs 15 residues. In DNA, the CDR3 is TGTGCCAGCAGTTCCGACAAGGGGCGTAACACTGAAGCTTTCTTT. It translates to CASSSDKGRNTEAFF.

This clonotype was found many times. This chain joins TRBV12-3 or TRBV12-4 and TRBJ1-1; no clear D. The germline V and J ends were trimmed by 2 bases and 1 base, with 8 bases remaining between them. The CDR3 runs to 14 residues. CDR3 bases: TGTGCCAGCAGTTTAATACGCGAGAACACTGAAGCTTTCTTT. As protein: CASSLIRENTEAFF.

This clonotype was counted only a few times. The chain couples TRBV29-1 to TRBJ2-2; D ambiguous. V lost 1 base and J 1 base, leaving 7 bases between the germline ends. Per the germline V gene, CDR1 is SQVTM and CDR2 is ANQGSEA. The CDR3 contains 14 residues. CDR3 loop: CSVEGFQNTGELFF. CDR3 bases: TGCAGCGTTGAAGGGTTTCAGAACACCGGGGAGCTGTTTTTT.

The V and J genes are TRBV11-2 and TRBJ2-4; 7 nucleotides align to TRBD1. Unmatched junction bases numbered 11, after V lost 4 bases and J lost 8 bases. The CDR3 contains 15 residues. The V gene's germline CDR1 is SGHAT and CDR2 FQNNGV. CDR3 sequence reads: CASSWAGGVGDIQYF. The DNA of the CDR3 is TGTGCCAGCAGCTGGGCAGGGGGAGTAGGGGACATTCAGTACTTC.

With regard to this clonotype: A much larger clonotype is one base distant, so this may be a read error. The chain uses TRBV6-5 and TRBJ2-2; D might be TRBD2 (5 bases). This CDR3 region has 13 residues. CDR1 is MNHEY and CDR2 is SVGAGI in the germline V gene. Here the CDR3 reads CASSYNWAGELSF. CDR3 DNA sequence: TGTGCCAGCAGTTACAACTGGGCCGGGGAGCTGTCTTTT.

This clonotype was recorded many times. The V and J genes are TRBV29-1 and TRBJ1-5; D is unclear. Germline CDR1 and CDR2: SQVTM and ANQGSEA. CDR3 length equals 13 residues. Trimming stripped 3 bases from V and 2 bases from J, with 8 bases between. The CDR3 DNA reads as TGCAGCGTTGAGGTATCAGGCAATCAGCCCCAGCATTTT. Encoded protein: CSVEVSGNQPQHF.

This clonotype was recorded a few times. The chain employs TRBV4-2 and TRBJ2-5; 8 bases agree with TRBD2. V lost 1 base, J lost 4 bases, and 11 bases stayed unmatched. The CDR3 has 17 residues. The V gene's germline CDR1 is LGHNA and CDR2 YNFKEQ. The CDR3 DNA sequence: TGTGCCAGCAGCCAAGTTGGAATAGCGGGACCGGGAGAGACCCAGTACTTC. Residues: CASSQVGIAGPGETQYF.